A single sample is the source of the 21 T cell receptor beta chains below, sequenced in a study of T-cell memory formation after mild COVID-19 (dated by TCRdb to 2020 to 2023). Library preparation was by 5' RACE. Sequenced on an Illumina NovaSeq 6000. Clones were called with MiXCR by TCRdb after fastp trimmed the public reads at Q25, and only in-frame beta chains were retained. When rows share a CDR3 protein, they turn into one entry using the most common DNA and genes. The sample profile shows hundreds of thousands of distinct CDR3 sequences; around 14% of them were found once. The ten largest clones capture around 22% of the sample. The specimen sequenced was PBMCs or a T cell subset sorted from them (not recorded which). These receptors came from a man between 18 and 29 years old who had mild COVID-19 (a few samples of this study predate the infection). The sample titles of this study are shuffled in the database, so cell type and time point are left out; the donor was told from shared clones.

In this sample, this clonotype turned up a few times. The genes are TRBV2 and TRBJ1-4, with a possible D match to TRBD1 (5 bases). V was clipped by 3 bases and J by 0 bases, with 8 bases between them. The CDR3 contains 15 residues. Germline CDR1 SNHLY, CDR2 FYNNEI. Here the CDR3 reads CASSDGGTTNEKLFF. The DNA for the CDR3 is TGTGCCAGCAGTGATGGGGGGACAACTAATGAAAAACTGTTTTTT.

The V and J genes are TRBV24-1 and TRBJ2-3; no clear D. V was cut by 5 bases and J by 8 bases, with 13 bases left in between. The germline V gene encodes CDR1 KGHDR and CDR2 SFDVKD. There are 13 residues in the CDR3. CDR3 sequence reads: CATSGRGRATQYF. In nucleotides, the CDR3 is TGTGCCACCAGTGGACGCGGCCGAGCTACGCAGTATTTT.

This clonotype was seen only a few times. The chain joins TRBV7-2 to TRBJ2-5; D call uncertain. The CDR3 sequence is 14 residues long. Trimming took off 1 base at V and 1 base at J, with 7 bases between the two ends. Germline CDR1 and CDR2: SGHTA and FQGNSA. CDR3 nucleotides: TGTGCCAGCAGCTTAGTGGCCATCCAAGAGACCCAGTACTTC. It yields the protein CASSLVAIQETQYF.

As regards this clonotype: An end of the junction differs from the germline gene, which may be a read error. The rearrangement links TRBV4-2 to TRBJ2-1; 10 bases align to TRBD2. Germline assignment: CDR1 LGHNA and CDR2 YNFKEQ. This CDR3 is 16 amino acids long. The CDR3 loop reads CDSSQEGAGGQDEQFF. In nucleotides, the CDR3 is TGTGACAGCAGCCAAGAAGGAGCGGGGGGGCAGGATGAGCAGTTCTTC.

The rearrangement uses TRBV7-2 and TRBJ2-1; D not resolved. This CDR3 is built from 11 residues. The V gene lost 4 bases and the J gene lost 11 bases, with 9 bases spanning the gap. Germline V gene data show CDR1 as SGHTA and CDR2 as FQGNSA. Here the CDR3 reads CASSSVAQQFF. CDR3 nucleotide sequence: TGTGCCAGCAGCTCGGTGGCACAGCAGTTCTTC.

This clonotype was observed a handful of times. The chain combines TRBV4-2 with TRBJ2-3, with unresolved D. V was trimmed by 5 bases and J by 2 bases, leaving 14 bases between them. Germline assignment: CDR1 LGHNA and CDR2 YNFKEQ. This CDR3 has 15 amino acids. In nucleotides, the CDR3 is TGTGCCAGCAGCTCCTCCGGCACTACCACAGATACGCAGTATTTT. It is translated as CASSSSGTTTDTQYF.

This clonotype has only a few counts. The CDR3 loop reads CASTFSGGLNTEAFF. The CDR3, as DNA: TGTGCCAGCACCTTCTCGGGGGGCCTGAACACTGAAGCTTTCTTT. The V call is TRBV6-5, the J call TRBJ1-1, with a tentative D call TRBD1 (6 bases). CDR1 and CDR2 from the germline V gene are MNHEY and SVGAGI. CDR3 length: 15 residues. Trimming cost V 7 bases and J 0 bases, with 15 bases left between them.

The V gene is TRBV12-3 or TRBV12-4, the J gene TRBJ2-5; no reliable D call. This CDR3 is built from 13 residues. Deletions cut 7 bases from V and 4 bases from J, with 13 bases between. The DNA of the CDR3 is TGTGCCAGCACCATCAATCGGAGAGAGACCCAGTACTTC. Amino acids: CASTINRRETQYF.

The table lists this clonotype with a few counts. This chain joins TRBV7-2 and TRBJ2-5; D is uncertain. The V end lost 1 base, the J end lost 9 bases, and 9 bases lay between the germline ends. CDR3 length: 12 residues. CDR1 is SGHTA, CDR2 FQGNSA, per germline. The CDR3: CASSLGWAAQYF. The CDR3 DNA sequence: TGTGCCAGCAGCTTAGGTTGGGCGGCCCAGTACTTC.

There are a few counts of this clonotype. The gene calls are TRBV4-1 and TRBJ2-1, with 9 bases that match TRBD2. Germline V CDR1 and CDR2: MGHRA, YSYEKL. The CDR3 is 15 amino acids. J lost 5 bases, V lost 1 base, and 3 bases had no gene match. The CDR3 nucleotides are TGCGCCAGCAGCCAAGGGCTAGCGGGGAACAATGAGCAGTTCTTC. This encodes CASSQGLAGNNEQFF.

The chain has TRBV5-4 and TRBJ2-3, with 12 bases that match TRBD1. The germline gives CDR1 SGHNT, CDR2 YYREEE (reference sequence). V was clipped by 4 bases and J by 5 bases; unmatched bases: 5. The CDR3 spans 15 residues. This CDR3 reads CASSLGQGAVDTQYF. The CDR3, as DNA: TGTGCCAGCAGCCTGGGACAGGGGGCTGTAGATACGCAGTATTTT.

This clonotype was found many times. The rearrangement links TRBV12-3 or TRBV12-4 to TRBJ2-7; no clear D. Deletions cut 2 bases from V and 4 bases from J, with 9 bases between. The CDR3 loop spans 13 amino acids. The CDR3 region is CASSLLVGYEQYV. The DNA of the CDR3 is TGTGCCAGCAGTTTACTGGTTGGATACGAGCAGTACGTC.

Only a few counts were recorded for this clonotype. The chain is built from TRBV11-2 and TRBJ1-2; D is undetermined. V lost 1 base to trimming and J lost 5 bases, with 11 bases between them. Germline CDR1 SGHAT, CDR2 FQNNGV. This CDR3 comprises 14 residues. The CDR3 DNA follows: TGTGCCAGCAGCTTAGGTCCAGCCGCTTATGGCTACACCTTC. This codes for CASSLGPAAYGYTF.

In this sample, this clonotype turned up once. The V and J genes are TRBV3-1 and TRBJ2-3; TRBD2 might be the D (6 bases). V was pared by 4 bases and J by 2 bases, with 13 bases between. This CDR3 region has 15 residues. Germline CDR1 reads LGHDT; CDR2 reads YNNKEL (reference sequence). For the CDR3, the DNA is TGTGCCAGCAGCCCCTTGGGGGGTCCCACAGATACGCAGTATTTT. Translating gives CASSPLGGPTDTQYF.

At least ten counts were recorded for this clonotype. V gene TRBV27 combines with J gene TRBJ2-1; TRBD1 is a possible D gene (5 bases). Germline V gene lookup returns CDR1 MNHEY and CDR2 SMNVEV (reference sequence). CDR3 size: 12 residues. Trimming left V 2 bases short and J 8 bases short, with 7 bases between. The CDR3 spells CASSLQGDEQFF. The CDR3 DNA reads as TGTGCCAGCAGTTTACAGGGTGATGAGCAGTTCTTC.

This clonotype showed up just a few times. The chain is built from TRBV11-2 and TRBJ2-2; 8 positions match TRBD1. Per germline, CDR1 SGHAT and CDR2 FQNNGV. J gave up 3 bases and V 4 bases, and 16 bases lay outside the gene matches. This CDR3 spans 19 amino acids. DNA of the CDR3: TGTGCCAGCAGCTCCTTCCCAAATTCCGGGACAGGACACACCGGGGAGCTGTTTTTT. This translates into CASSSFPNSGTGHTGELFF. Full variable domain (outside the CDR3, taken from reference TRBV11-2 and TRBJ2-2): EAGVAQSPRYKIIEKRQSVAFWCNPISGHATLYWYQQILGQGPKLLIQFQNNGVVDDSQLPKDRFSAERLKGVDSTLKIQPAKLEDSAVYLCASSSFPNSGTGHTGELFFGEGSRLTVL.

This clonotype was detected a few times. The chain uses TRBV4-2 and TRBJ1-2; 9 bases match TRBD1. With V trimmed by 0 bases and J by 5 bases, 1 base remained unmatched. Germline V gives CDR1 LGHNA, CDR2 YNFKEQ. The CDR3 runs to 14 residues. The CDR3 coding sequence is TGTGCCAGCAGCCAAGATGGGACAGGGTATGGCTACACCTTC. Protein sequence: CASSQDGTGYGYTF.

This clonotype was detected ten times or more. The gene calls are TRBV20-1 and TRBJ2-1, with TRBD2 identical over 7 bases. Trimming cost V 0 bases and J 10 bases; bases outside gene matches: 12. CDR1 and CDR2 from the germline V gene are DFQATT and SNEGSKA (reference sequence). CDR3 size: 15 residues. CDR3 residues: CSARDWASGGLEQFF. The DNA for the CDR3 is TGCAGTGCTAGAGATTGGGCTAGCGGTGGATTGGAGCAGTTCTTC.

The chain carries TRBV15 and TRBJ2-5; the D gene is possibly TRBD1 (5 bases). Germline-derived CDR1 and CDR2 are LNHNV and YYDKDF (reference sequence). The CDR3 runs 13 residues. The V and J ends lost 7 bases and 1 base respectively, with 10 bases between them. The CDR3 DNA reads TGTGCCACCACACAACAGGTCCAAGAGACCCAGTACTTC. This encodes CATTQQVQETQYF.

The rearrangement uses TRBV6-2 or TRBV6-3 and TRBJ2-2; the match to TRBD2 covers 8 bases. The length of the CDR3 is 17 residues. Germline CDR1 reads MNHEY; CDR2 reads SVGEGT. The trim removed 4 bases at V and 3 bases at J, leaving 10 bases unmatched. CDR3 sequence (DNA): TGTGCCAGCAGTTGGCTAGCGGGCCTTTATGACACCGGGGAGCTGTTTTTT. Protein: CASSWLAGLYDTGELFF.

This clonotype appeared a few times. This chain uses TRBV20-1 with TRBJ1-1; D gene uncertain. Trimming stripped 5 bases from V and 5 bases from J, with 21 bases between. The length of the CDR3 is 15 residues. Germline CDR1 reads DFQATT; CDR2 reads SNEGSKA (reference sequence). CDR3 sequence reads: CSADNSGSPGTEAFF. The CDR3 DNA reads as TGCAGTGCTGATAATTCGGGGAGCCCGGGGACTGAAGCTTTCTTT.